Below, 4 T cell receptor beta chains from the same sample are listed, as sequenced in a study of a mutant IDH1 vaccine in newly diagnosed glioma. Measured with immunoSEQ multiplex PCR; TCRdb has only the in-frame clones, and not every one. In the table there are tens of thousands of clones, 80% to 90% of which are singletons. Stated time point: baseline, week 1 (first vaccination visit). Treatment denoted: pre-vaccination baseline after standard-of-care therapy. The specimen was PBMCs, collected from a glioma patient treated with radiotherapy, temozolomide or both. The receptors originated from a woman aged 50 to 60 with glioma.

The sample holds one count of this clone. This chain connects TRBV25-1 to TRBJ2-2; D remains ambiguous. The CDR3 has 14 amino acids. V lost 1 base and J 5 bases, leaving 8 bases between the germline ends. From germline, CDR1 is MGHDK and CDR2 SYGVNS. CDR3 loop: CASSEFEFTGELFF. For the CDR3, the DNA is TGTGCCAGCAGTGAATTTGAGTTTACCGGGGAGCTGTTTTTT.

The gene calls are TRBV6-1 and TRBJ1-1; D gene uncertain. Germline V gives CDR1 MNHNS, CDR2 SASEGT. Trimming pared 2 bases from V and 7 bases from J, leaving 11 bases between. The CDR3 has 13 amino acids. CDR3 protein: CASSERQQVEAFF. In DNA form, the CDR3 reads TGTGCCAGCAGTGAACGTCAGCAAGTTGAAGCTTTCTTT.

The V and J genes are TRBV4-2 and TRBJ2-1; 9 nucleotides line up with TRBD2. Germline trimming cut 4 bases from V and 5 bases from J; bases unmatched to any gene: 12. Germline CDR1 reads LGHNA; CDR2 reads YNFKEQ. The CDR3 loop spans 17 amino acids. CDR3 sequence (DNA): TGTGCCAGCAGCCCCGCGGGGGGGCGGGGCACCGACAATGAGCAGTTCTTC. Translated, it gives CASSPAGGRGTDNEQFF.

The V and J genes are TRBV9 and TRBJ2-3; D uncertain. Germline CDR1 SGDLS, CDR2 YYNGEE. The CDR3 consists of 16 residues. Deletions cut 3 bases from V and 6 bases from J, with 20 bases between. This chain's CDR3 is CASSARMSSAPDTQYF. Written as DNA, the CDR3 is TGTGCCAGCAGCGCGCGAATGAGCTCAGCACCGGATACGCAGTATTTT.